The entry that follows covers one T cell receptor beta chain sequence. The CDR3 covers 13 residues. V trimming: 5 bases; J trimming: 6 bases; junction bases outside the gene matches: 7. Germline V gives CDR1 SGHTA, CDR2 FQGTGA. Repertoires were generated with immunoSEQ multiplex PCR, while TCRdb's copy carries only in-frame clones and drops some. The data contain some 80,000 clones, 90% of them singletons. The data belong to a study of blood T cell repertoires in COVID-19. Overall study context: COVID-19 samples collected from the United States, Italy and Spain covered acute and convalescent phases. In each case, the material was cDNA or gDNA derived from T cells, B-cell-depleted T cells, or PBMCs.

The sample comprised peripheral blood. V is TRBV7-3 and J is TRBJ2-7; 7 positions match TRBD1. The source is a human donor in a cohort sampled during active COVID-19. CDR3 nucleotide sequence: TGTGCCAGCAGCCTCACAGGGGCGGGCGAGCAGTACTTC. Its translation is CASSLTGAGEQYF.